The clone carrying this T cell receptor (beta chain) was detected only a few times. A read error may be the cause here, since a much bigger clone is one base away. The CDR3 does not close with the conserved phenylalanine or tryptophan, likely indicating a read error. TCR beta VDJ combinations and CDR3 sequences were profiled from genomic DNA. A single record per CDR3 protein comes from TCRdb applying MiXCR to the reads. The sample lists around 170,000 distinct CDR3 sequences, about 45% occurring once. This sample stems from a study of CD8+CD57+ T cells in acquired aplastic anemia. Whoever was chosen for sequencing had shown CD8+CD57+ cell expansion by flow cytometry. The V end was cut by 5 bases, the J end by 8 bases, with 15 bases between. The length of the CDR3 is 13 residues. Germline values: CDR1 PRHDT, CDR2 FYEKMQ (reference sequence).

This chain connects TRBV13 to TRBJ1-1; no clear D. Sequenced input: sorted CD4+, CD8+, or CD8+CD57+ T cells (not recorded which) from PBMCs. The sequence was obtained from a human donor with aplastic anemia. Here the CDR3 DNA reads TGTGCCAGCAGCACACCGTGGCTGGGAGAAGCTTTCCTT. It is translated as CASSTPWLGEAFL.